What follows are 26 T cell receptor beta chains derived from one specimen sequenced in a study of blood T cell repertoires in COVID-19. Repertoires were generated with immunoSEQ multiplex PCR, while TCRdb's copy carries only in-frame clones and drops some. Of 120,000 to 150,000 clones in the sample, roughly 86% were seen once. The sample taken for sequencing was peripheral blood. Source of these receptors: a woman aged 45-60 years with acute or convalescent COVID-19.

This chain connects TRBV30 to TRBJ1-2; no reliable D call. CDR3 size: 14 residues. Looked up from germline, CDR1 is GTSNPN and CDR2 is SVGIG (reference sequence). With 2 bases removed from V and 1 base from J, the gap between germline ends came to 11 bases. The CDR3 DNA follows: TGTGCCTGGAGTAGAGACACCTATAACTATGGCTACACCTTC. This gives the protein CAWSRDTYNYGYTF.

This clone appeared a few times. The chain recombines TRBV7-3 with TRBJ1-1, with 8 bases lining up with TRBD1. The V segment lost 5 bases and the J segment 1 base; nucleotides outside the gene matches: 3. The germline V gene has CDR1 SGHTA and CDR2 FQGTGA. The CDR3 totals 14 residues. CDR3 sequence reads: CASSVQGENTEAFF. In DNA form, the CDR3 reads TGTGCCAGCAGCGTACAGGGGGAGAACACTGAAGCTTTCTTT.

The rearrangement joins TRBV12-5 to TRBJ2-7; D is undetermined. The CDR3 is 12 residues long. The V gene lost 2 bases and the J gene lost 2 bases, with 4 bases spanning the gap. CDR1 is LGHNT, CDR2 FRNRAP, per germline. CDR3 loop: CASGLSPYEQYF. The CDR3 coding sequence is TGTGCTAGTGGTTTGTCTCCCTACGAGCAGTACTTC.

The CDR3: CASSLERTGELFF. The CDR3 DNA is TGTGCCAGCAGCTTAGAGCGGACCGGGGAGCTGTTTTTT. The chain uses TRBV7-3 and TRBJ2-2; maybe TRBD2 (5 bases). There are 13 residues in the CDR3. Trimming took off 2 bases at V and 5 bases at J, with 6 bases between the two ends. Germline values: CDR1 SGHTA, CDR2 FQGTGA.

This clone appeared once. In nucleotides, the CDR3 is TGCGCCAGCAGTGGAGGACTACACACCGGGGAGCTGTTTTTT. It translates to CASSGGLHTGELFF. J is TRBJ2-2 and V is TRBV10-1; maybe TRBD2 (6 bases). This CDR3 region has 14 residues. V shed 4 bases and J shed 3 bases, with 9 bases lying between them. CDR1 and CDR2 (germline): WNHNN, SYGVQD (reference sequence).

V gene TRBV14 combines with J gene TRBJ2-2; no firm D call. Germline V gives CDR1 SGHDN, CDR2 FVKESK. CDR3 size: 15 residues. V was pared by 4 bases and J by 13 bases, with 22 bases between. CDR3 sequence (DNA): TGTGCCAGCAGCCGAGACCTAACCGCCACCGGTGGGCTGTTTTTT. This translates into CASSRDLTATGGLFF.

The V and J genes are TRBV11-2 and TRBJ2-7, with 8 bases matching TRBD2. Trimming at V came to 5 bases and at J to 0 bases, leaving 6 bases not matched to a gene. CDR1 is SGHAT and CDR2 is FQNNGV in the germline V gene. The CDR3 has 15 residues. CDR3: CASSASGYFSYEQYF. The DNA for the CDR3 is TGTGCCAGCAGCGCTAGCGGGTATTTCTCCTACGAGCAGTACTTC.

CDR3 nucleotide sequence: TGTGCCAGCAGCAAATCTAAAGGGACTAACTACACCGGGGAGCTGTTTTTT. Protein sequence: CASSKSKGTNYTGELFF. The rearrangement uses TRBV21-1 and TRBJ2-2; whether TRBD2, the table's D call, matches the DNA was not checked. TRBV21-1 is labeled a pseudogene. CDR3 size: 17 residues.

The V and J genes are TRBV7-6 and TRBJ2-7; 9 bases align to TRBD1. The trim removed 3 bases at V and 1 base at J, leaving 4 bases unmatched. This CDR3 is 15 amino acids long. Germline lookup yields CDR1 SGHVS and CDR2 FNYEAQ. CDR3 in DNA: TGTGCCAGCAGCTTGTCGGGACAGGGTTCCTACGAGCAGTACTTC. Translating it yields CASSLSGQGSYEQYF.

The rearrangement joins TRBV9 to TRBJ1-2; 8 bases are a match to TRBD1. V dropped 0 bases and J dropped 4; count of bases not matched to a gene: 8. The CDR3 spans 16 residues. Germline CDR1 SGDLS, CDR2 YYNGEE. Here the CDR3 DNA reads TGTGCCAGCAGCGTAGCTGCTGGACAGGGCTCCTATGGCTACACCTTC. Its translation: CASSVAAGQGSYGYTF.

The chain employs TRBV11-1 and TRBJ2-3, with unresolved D. Trimming cost V 5 bases and J 4 bases, with 13 bases left between them. From germline, CDR1 is SGHAT and CDR2 FQDESV (reference sequence). CDR3 length equals 14 residues. DNA of the CDR3: TGTGCCAGCAGCCCTGACACCCGACCAGATACGCAGTATTTT. Translating gives CASSPDTRPDTQYF.

This chain uses TRBV18 with TRBJ1-5; the match to TRBD1 covers 7 bases. The CDR3 loop spans 12 amino acids. Germline assignment: CDR1 KGHSH and CDR2 LQKENI. V dropped 6 bases and J dropped 6; count of bases not matched to a gene: 2. For the CDR3, the DNA is TGTGCCAGCTCGACAGGGAGTCAGCCCCAGCATTTT. The encoded protein is CASSTGSQPQHF.

In this sample, this clone turned up once. The genes are TRBV5-1 and TRBJ1-6; D remains ambiguous. The V end lost 4 bases, the J end lost 0 bases, and 11 bases lay between the germline ends. The CDR3 is made up of 16 amino acids. The germline V gene has CDR1 SGHRS and CDR2 YFSETQ. The DNA of the CDR3 is TGCGCCAGCAGCCCTCTGGGGAGCTCCTATAATTCACCCCTCCACTTT. It encodes CASSPLGSSYNSPLHF.

V usage is TRBV3-1 (or the pseudogene TRBV3-2) and J usage is TRBJ2-1, with 8 bases matching TRBD2. The CDR3 has 14 residues. V dropped 1 base and J dropped 7; count of bases not matched to a gene: 3. Germline CDR1 LGHDT, CDR2 YNNKEL (reference sequence). The DNA of the CDR3 is TGTGCCAGCAGCCAAGCACGGGAGGGGAATGAGCAGTTCTTC. It codes for CASSQAREGNEQFF.

The chain carries TRBV7-9 and TRBJ2-7, with D perhaps matching TRBD1 (5 bases). Germline V CDR1 and CDR2: SEHNR, FQNEAQ (reference sequence). The CDR3 has 15 residues. Trimming pared 3 bases from V and 4 bases from J, leaving 16 bases between. CDR3 nucleotide sequence: TGTGCCAGCAGCTTGCCCGGGCAGGGAAGTTACGAGCAGTACTTC. Protein product: CASSLPGQGSYEQYF.

The chain employs TRBV3-1 (or the pseudogene TRBV3-2) and TRBJ2-3, with D unresolved. From germline, CDR1 is LGHDT and CDR2 YNNKEL (reference sequence). Trimming removed 0 bases at V and 6 bases at J, with 13 bases between. This CDR3 has 15 amino acids. The CDR3 sequence: CASSQDWVAADTQYF. CDR3 nucleotide sequence: TGTGCCAGCAGCCAAGATTGGGTAGCAGCGGATACGCAGTATTTT.

The rearrangement uses TRBV7-9 and TRBJ1-1; no definite D call. The germline V and J ends were trimmed by 7 bases and 0 bases, with 21 bases remaining between them. This CDR3 contains 17 residues. The germline CDR1 and CDR2 sequences are SEHNR and FQNEAQ (reference sequence). In DNA form, the CDR3 reads TGTGCCAGCATCCCGGAGTATATCGGCGCCCTGAACACTGAAGCTTTCTTT. This encodes CASIPEYIGALNTEAFF.

This clone was recorded only once. This chain connects TRBV9 to TRBJ2-7, with a tentative D call TRBD2 (7 bases). The CDR3 length is 15 residues. V shed 4 bases and J shed 5 bases, with 19 bases lying between them. CDR1 SGDLS and CDR2 YYNGEE come from the germline V gene. CDR3 in DNA: TGTGCCAGCAGCCCTAATTGGGGAGGGGGGCACGAGCAGTACTTC. Protein sequence: CASSPNWGGGHEQYF.

V gene TRBV5-4 combines with J gene TRBJ1-6, with 8 bases lining up with TRBD1. Germline CDR1 SGHNT, CDR2 YYREEE (reference sequence). V lost 4 bases and J lost 7; bases outside the gene matches: 4. This CDR3 has 14 residues. As DNA, the CDR3 is TGTGCCAGCAGCCAGACAGGGGCCAATTCACCCCTCCACTTT. Encoded protein: CASSQTGANSPLHF.

V usage is TRBV18 and J usage is TRBJ2-2; D may be TRBD1 (7 bases). Germline-derived CDR1 and CDR2 are KGHSH and LQKENI. The V gene lost 3 bases and the J gene lost 7 bases, with 21 bases spanning the gap. The CDR3 sequence is 17 residues long. This CDR3 is CASSPGQWRRGHGELFF. The CDR3 region has the DNA TGTGCCAGCTCACCGGGACAGTGGCGGAGGGGCCACGGGGAGCTGTTTTTT.

This chain connects TRBV30 to TRBJ2-3; D is uncertain. Trimming took 4 bases from V and 2 from J, leaving 10 bases between them. The V gene's germline CDR1 is GTSNPN and CDR2 SVGIG (reference sequence). The CDR3 has 13 amino acids. The CDR3 here is CAWTVTFTDTQYF. CDR3 sequence (DNA): TGTGCCTGGACAGTGACTTTCACAGATACGCAGTATTTT.

This clone was seen once. This CDR3 reads CASSIDYRGQPQHF. DNA for the CDR3: TGTGCCAGTAGTATAGATTACAGGGGGCAGCCCCAGCATTTT. The V and J genes are TRBV19 and TRBJ1-5, with TRBD1 identical over 8 bases. V gave up 0 bases and J gave up 7 bases; unmatched junction bases: 2. The V gene's germline CDR1 is LNHDA and CDR2 SQIVND (reference sequence). The CDR3 is 14 residues long.

The chain couples TRBV18 to TRBJ2-3, with 10 bases identical to TRBD2. The CDR3 loop spans 15 amino acids. V was pared by 3 bases and J by 8 bases, with 8 bases of the junction left unmatched. Germline CDR1 is KGHSH and CDR2 is LQKENI. The CDR3 nucleotides are TGTGCCAGCTCACCCGGACTAGCGGCGTCGGCTACGCAGTATTTT. It specifies CASSPGLAASATQYF.

The chain uses TRBV11-1 and TRBJ2-5; weak D call: TRBD2 (6 bases). Trimming removed 3 bases at V and 5 bases at J, with 16 bases between. The germline gives CDR1 SGHAT, CDR2 FQDESV (reference sequence). The CDR3 contains 15 residues. The CDR3 region is CASSLEGGRGETQYF. CDR3 DNA sequence: TGTGCCAGCAGCTTGGAAGGTGGCCGGGGGGAGACCCAGTACTTC.

This clone appeared a single time. The same CDR3 is also encoded by other DNA sequences in this sample. The rearrangement joins TRBV2 to TRBJ2-3, with 11 bases aligning to TRBD2. V gave up 5 bases and J gave up 1 base; unmatched junction bases: 2. Germline V lookup: CDR1 SNHLY, CDR2 FYNNEI. The CDR3 loop spans 15 amino acids. DNA for the CDR3: TGTGCCAGCAGTATACTAGCGGGAGGCACAGATACGCAGTATTTT. Protein product: CASSILAGGTDTQYF.

The V gene is TRBV15, the J gene TRBJ2-1, with 7 bases matching TRBD2. CDR1 and CDR2 (germline): LNHNV, YYDKDF (reference sequence). The CDR3 has 15 residues. J was trimmed by 7 bases and V by 0 bases; bases with no gene match: 6. DNA of the CDR3: TGTGCCACCAGCAGAGACGGGAGGCCAACGAATGAGCAGTTCTTC. This encodes CATSRDGRPTNEQFF.